A single sample gave rise to the 3 T cell receptor beta chains below, sequenced in a study of T-cell memory formation after mild COVID-19. TCRdb reanalysed the 5' RACE reads using MiXCR and keeps one entry per CDR3 protein. The sample has more than 400,000 distinct CDR3 sequences; 15% to 20% are singletons. The sample was PBMCs or a T cell subset sorted from them (not recorded which). Receptors were obtained from an adult woman who had mild COVID-19 (a few samples of this study predate the infection). Cell type and time point are not known.

The sample holds many counts of this clonotype. V usage is TRBV12-3 or TRBV12-4 and J usage is TRBJ1-6; 8 nucleotides agree with TRBD1. This CDR3 spans 16 amino acids. After removal of 6 bases from V and 0 bases from J, the junction contained 4 bases not matched to a gene. In DNA, the CDR3 is TGTGCCAGCAGGGACAGGGTCGGCTCCTATAATTCACCCCTCCACTTT. Its translation is CASRDRVGSYNSPLHF.

This clonotype was picked up a small number of times. The chain links TRBV6-2 or TRBV6-3 to TRBJ2-5; a weak D match, TRBD2 (5 bases). CDR1 MNHEY and CDR2 SVGEGT come from the germline V gene. The CDR3 length is 13 residues. The V end was cut by 6 bases, the J end by 3 bases, with 11 bases between. CDR3 DNA: TGTGCCAGCAGCCCGGGGATAAAAGAGACCCAGTACTTC. This translates into CASSPGIKETQYF.

This clonotype was counted only a few times. The chain links TRBV29-1 to TRBJ1-1; 7 bases match TRBD1. The ends lost 6 bases at V and 4 bases at J; junction bases unmatched: 8. Germline loops: CDR1 SQVTM, CDR2 ANQGSEA. The CDR3 is 13 amino acids. CDR3 nucleotide sequence: TGCAGCGTCGGTTTTTCAGGGGGCACTGAAGCTTTCTTT. Translation gives CSVGFSGGTEAFF.